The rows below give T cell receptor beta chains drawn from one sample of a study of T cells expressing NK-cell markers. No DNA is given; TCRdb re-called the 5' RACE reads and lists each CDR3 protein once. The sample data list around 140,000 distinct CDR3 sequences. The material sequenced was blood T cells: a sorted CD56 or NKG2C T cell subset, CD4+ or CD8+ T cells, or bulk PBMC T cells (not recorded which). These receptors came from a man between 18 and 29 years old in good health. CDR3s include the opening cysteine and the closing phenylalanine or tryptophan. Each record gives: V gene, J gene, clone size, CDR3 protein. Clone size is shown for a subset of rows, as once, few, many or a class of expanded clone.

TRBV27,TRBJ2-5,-,CASSPFMSETQYF
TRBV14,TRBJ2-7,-,CASSQEVATGYYEQYF
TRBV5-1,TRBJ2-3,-,CASSLGTSPTDTQYF
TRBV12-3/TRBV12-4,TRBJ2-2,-,CASSLTSGRAYTGELFF
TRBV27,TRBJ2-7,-,CASALQGAGDEYF
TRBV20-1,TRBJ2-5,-,CSAPGSSGRAETQYF
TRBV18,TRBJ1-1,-,CASSLGVNTEAFF
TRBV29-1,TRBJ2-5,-,CSVSDDTARETQYF
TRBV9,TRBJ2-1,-,CASNAFMSSYNEQFF
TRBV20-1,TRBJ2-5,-,CSATGPGLAGQETQYF
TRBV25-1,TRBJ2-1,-,CASLGPGGSYNEQFF
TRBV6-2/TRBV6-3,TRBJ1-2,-,CASSSNRDNWNYGYTF
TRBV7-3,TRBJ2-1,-,CASSCTREINEQFF
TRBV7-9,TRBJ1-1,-,CASSLFSQGYFEAFF
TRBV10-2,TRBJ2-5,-,CASSEVRGETQYF
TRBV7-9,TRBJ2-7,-,CASRTSGNYEQYF
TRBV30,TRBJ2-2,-,CAWSRGGTGELFF
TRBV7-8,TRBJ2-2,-,CASSLGGAAELFF
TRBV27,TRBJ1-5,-,CATRDSYSNQPQHF
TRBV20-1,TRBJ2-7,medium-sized,CSARDSGSSSSYEQYF
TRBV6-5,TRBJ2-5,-,CASSYSGTAIFQETQYF
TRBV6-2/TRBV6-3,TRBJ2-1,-,CASRPRERSYNEQFF
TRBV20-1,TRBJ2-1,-,CSARAFDYNEQFF
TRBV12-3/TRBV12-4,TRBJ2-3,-,CASSPGTSAWTDTQYF
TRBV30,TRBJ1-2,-,CAWDTGQGGGYTF
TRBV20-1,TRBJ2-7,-,CSARDALGEQYF
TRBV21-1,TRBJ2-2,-,CASSPPGQDAGELFF
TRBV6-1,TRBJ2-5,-,CASSDDLGLIRETQYF
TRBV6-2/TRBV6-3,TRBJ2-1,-,CASSGGRPGVEQFF
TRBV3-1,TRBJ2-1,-,CASSPTTSGLHYEQFF
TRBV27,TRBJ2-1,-,CASSFLGSYNEQFF
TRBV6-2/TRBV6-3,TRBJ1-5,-,CASSYAPGFQQPQHF
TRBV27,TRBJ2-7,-,CASSSGYLNEQYF
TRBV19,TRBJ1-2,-,CASSITASGANYGYTF
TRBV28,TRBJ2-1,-,CASSLMERLAGALGNEQFF
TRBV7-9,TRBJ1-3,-,CASSPTVLSGNTIYF
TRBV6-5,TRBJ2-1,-,CASRGQDGNNEQFF